The T cell receptor (beta chain) described here comes from a study of cytomegalovirus exposure and HLA in healthy donors. Note on this clone: Antigen specificity is unknown.

Deletions cut 2 bases from V and 7 bases from J, with 14 bases between. Germline V CDR1 and CDR2: MNHNY, SVGAGI (reference sequence). This CDR3 region has 14 residues. Primers: 60 Vbeta forward and 13 Jbeta reverse. Produced via immunoSEQ multiplex PCR; TCRdb's table is partial and in-frame only. The data contain roughly 130,000 clones, around 74% of them seen just once; the ten biggest clones take up approximately 5%. Study-level findings and limits: Rarity marked most TCR sequences, yet some public TCRs occurred in many donors. A missense variant in DCLRE1C was later tied to TCR beta V- and J-gene trimming.

The sample was PBMCs. This sequence originates from a woman aged 45-60 years in good health and CMV-seropositive. The chain uses TRBV6-6 and TRBJ1-2; unclear D gene. The CDR3 spells CASSYDPAVGGYTF. The CDR3 region has the DNA TGTGCCAGCAGTTACGACCCGGCGGTGGGTGGCTACACCTTC.